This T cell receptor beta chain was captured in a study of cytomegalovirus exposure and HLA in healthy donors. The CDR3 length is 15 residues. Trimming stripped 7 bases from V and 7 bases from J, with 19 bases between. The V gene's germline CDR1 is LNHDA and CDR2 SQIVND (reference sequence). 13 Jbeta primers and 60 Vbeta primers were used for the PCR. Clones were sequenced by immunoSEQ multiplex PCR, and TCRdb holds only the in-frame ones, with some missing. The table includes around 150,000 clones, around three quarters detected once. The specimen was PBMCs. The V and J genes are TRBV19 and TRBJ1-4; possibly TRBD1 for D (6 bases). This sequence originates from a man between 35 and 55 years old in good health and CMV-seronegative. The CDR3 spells CASTPGGARGEKLFF. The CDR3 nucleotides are TGTGCCAGTACCCCCGGGGGGGCGCGGGGTGAAAAACTGTTTTTT.